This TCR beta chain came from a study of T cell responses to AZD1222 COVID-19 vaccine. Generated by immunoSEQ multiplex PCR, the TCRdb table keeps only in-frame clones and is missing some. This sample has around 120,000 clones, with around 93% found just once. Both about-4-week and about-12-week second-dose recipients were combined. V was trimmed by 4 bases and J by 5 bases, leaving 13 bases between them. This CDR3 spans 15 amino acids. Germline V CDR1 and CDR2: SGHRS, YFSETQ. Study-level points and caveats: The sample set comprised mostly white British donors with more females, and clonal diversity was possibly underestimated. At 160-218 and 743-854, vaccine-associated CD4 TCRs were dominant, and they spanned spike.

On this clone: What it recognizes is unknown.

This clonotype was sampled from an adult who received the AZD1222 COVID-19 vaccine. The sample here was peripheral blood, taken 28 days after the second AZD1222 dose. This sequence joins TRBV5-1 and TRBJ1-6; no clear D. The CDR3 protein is CASSPTRVNNSPLHF. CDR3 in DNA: TGCGCCAGCAGCCCCACGAGGGTTAATAATTCACCCCTCCACTTT. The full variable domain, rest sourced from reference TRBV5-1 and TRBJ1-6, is KAGVTQTPRYLIKTRGQQVTLSCSPISGHRSVSWYQQTPGQGLQFLFEYFSETQRNKGNFPGRFSGRQFSNSRSEMNVSTLELGDSALYLCASSPTRVNNSPLHFGNGTRLTVT.